A selection of T cell receptor beta chains follows, all from one sample in a study of T-cell memory formation after mild COVID-19. TCRdb re-called the 5' RACE reads with MiXCR, one entry per CDR3 protein. The sample lists approximately 180,000 distinct CDR3 sequences; approximately 16% were seen once. What was sequenced was PBMCs or a T cell subset sorted from them (not recorded which). The source of these receptors is an adult woman who had mild COVID-19 (a few samples of this study predate the infection). Cell type and time point are not known. Each CDR3 is given with its conserved first and last residue. D genes are given only for firm matches. Clone size is stated in some rows and not others, as once, few, many or a class when expanded.

V gene	clone size	D gene	J gene	CDR3 protein	CDR3 DNA
TRBV9	-	TRBD1	TRBJ1-1	CASSVGTVPHQEAFF	TGTGCCAGCAGCGTCGGGACAGTTCCACACCAAGAAGCTTTCTTT
TRBV29-1	-	-	TRBJ1-2	CSSLGAEQYGYTF	TGCAGCTCCTTGGGGGCGGAACAATATGGCTACACCTTC
TRBV20-1	-	-	TRBJ1-1	CSASSGGRGAMNTEAFF	TGCAGTGCTAGCTCCGGGGGTAGGGGGGCCATGAACACTGAAGCTTTCTTT
TRBV7-2	few	-	TRBJ2-5	CASSLAYQETQYF	TGTGCCAGCAGCTTAGCGTACCAAGAGACCCAGTACTTC
TRBV7-9	-	-	TRBJ1-1	CASSLPDTNTEAFF	TGTGCCAGCAGCTTACCAGATACGAACACTGAAGCTTTCTTT
TRBV7-2	few	-	TRBJ2-3	CASSRRDFGLRRTDTQYF	TGTGCCAGCAGCCGACGCGATTTTGGACTTCGCCGCACAGATACGCAGTATTTT
TRBV7-3	-	-	TRBJ2-1	CASSYDPTPRKGGYNEQFF	TGTGCCAGCAGCTACGATCCAACCCCCCGAAAAGGAGGATACAATGAGCAGTTCTTC
TRBV9	-	TRBD2	TRBJ2-7	CASSAGTSGIYEQYF	TGTGCCAGCAGCGCAGGGACTAGCGGGATTTACGAGCAGTACTTC
TRBV6-5	-	TRBD2	TRBJ2-7	CASSYSGLAHSYEQYF	TGTGCCAGCAGTTACTCGGGACTAGCTCACTCCTACGAGCAGTACTTC
TRBV30	-	-	TRBJ2-5	CAWSVMGGLQETQYF	TGTGCCTGGAGTGTAATGGGGGGCCTCCAAGAGACCCAGTACTTC
TRBV20-1	few	-	TRBJ2-1	CSARVVGASHNEQFF	TGCAGTGCTAGAGTCGTTGGGGCCTCCCACAATGAGCAGTTCTTC
TRBV5-1	few	TRBD2	TRBJ2-6	CASSGTGTSGSGANVLTF	TGCGCCAGCAGCGGGACCGGGACTAGCGGCTCTGGGGCCAACGTCCTGACTTTC
TRBV6-5	-	-	TRBJ1-2	CASTLRGYGYTF	TGTGCCAGCACCTTGAGGGGCTATGGCTACACCTTC
TRBV10-3	-	-	TRBJ2-3	CAISELASTDTQYF	TGTGCCATCAGTGAACTAGCTAGCACAGATACGCAGTATTTT
TRBV18	few	TRBD1	TRBJ2-7	CASSPGARGKLEQYF	TGTGCCAGCTCACCAGGGGCCAGGGGGAAGCTCGAGCAGTACTTC
TRBV5-1	few	-	TRBJ1-2	CASSLEPLDAYGYTF	TGCGCCAGCAGCTTGGAGCCCTTAGACGCCTATGGCTACACCTTC
TRBV3-1	-	TRBD1	TRBJ1-2	CASSPNTGEGPYGYTF	TGTGCCAGCAGCCCGAATACAGGGGAGGGACCGTATGGCTACACCTTC
TRBV7-2	-	-	TRBJ1-5	CASSSYKNQPQHF	TGTGCCAGCAGCTCCTACAAGAATCAGCCCCAGCATTTT
TRBV10-2	few	TRBD1	TRBJ1-4	CASRGDSEKLFF	TGCGCCAGCAGGGGGGACAGTGAAAAACTGTTTTTT
TRBV11-2	few	-	TRBJ2-2	CASSLVWQGSNTGELFF	TGTGCCAGCAGCTTAGTTTGGCAGGGCTCCAACACCGGGGAGCTGTTTTTT
TRBV5-1	-	TRBD1	TRBJ2-7	CASSLERDRDYEQYF	TGCGCCAGCAGCTTGGAACGGGACAGGGACTACGAGCAGTACTTC
TRBV7-2	few	-	TRBJ2-2	CASSWDTMNTGELFF	TGTGCCAGCAGCTGGGACACGATGAACACCGGGGAGCTGTTTTTT
TRBV10-3	few	TRBD2	TRBJ2-1	CATETSGGSYNEQFF	TGTGCCACTGAGACTAGCGGGGGAAGCTACAATGAGCAGTTCTTC
TRBV12-3/TRBV12-4	-	-	TRBJ1-5	CASSQNSAPEHF	TGTGCCAGCAGTCAAAACAGCGCACCGGAGCATTTT
TRBV20-1	few	-	TRBJ2-5	CSARDGGTTKETQYF	TGCAGTGCTAGAGATGGTGGGACGACTAAAGAGACCCAGTACTTC
TRBV7-8	few	TRBD1	TRBJ1-3	CASSPNRDRVGNTIYF	TGTGCCAGCAGCCCTAATAGGGACAGGGTTGGTAACACCATATATTTT
TRBV5-1	-	-	TRBJ2-1	CASSLTSRGAVDEQFF	TGCGCCAGCAGCTTGACTAGCCGGGGGGCGGTTGATGAGCAGTTCTTC
TRBV5-1	-	-	TRBJ1-1	CASRGDVGTEAFF	TGCGCCAGCAGGGGGGACGTGGGCACTGAAGCTTTCTTT
TRBV3-1	few	-	TRBJ2-3	CASSQDPLASDTQYF	TGTGCCAGCAGCCAAGATCCTCTAGCGTCCGATACGCAGTATTTT
TRBV3-1	-	-	TRBJ2-2	CASSRPTGELFF	TGTGCCAGCAGCCGCCCAACCGGGGAGCTGTTTTTT
TRBV7-3	few	-	TRBJ2-7	CASSPTTDSYEQYF	TGTGCCAGCAGCCCGACGACAGACTCCTACGAGCAGTACTTC
TRBV7-8	-	-	TRBJ2-2	CASTRLLNTGELFF	TGTGCCAGCACCCGTCTGCTGAACACCGGGGAGCTGTTTTTT
TRBV7-9	-	-	TRBJ1-1	CASSRSALNTEAFF	TGTGCCAGCAGCCGTAGCGCCCTTAACACTGAAGCTTTCTTT
TRBV10-3	few	-	TRBJ2-1	CAISGAYNEQFF	TGTGCCATCAGCGGGGCCTACAATGAGCAGTTCTTC
TRBV4-1	few	TRBD1	TRBJ1-2	CASSRLGAAGQGAYGYTF	TGCGCCAGCAGCCGTCTTGGCGCCGCGGGACAGGGGGCTTATGGCTACACCTTC
TRBV7-2	few	-	TRBJ1-2	CASSLPLRDIKGANYGYTF	TGTGCCAGCAGCCTTCCGCTCCGGGACATAAAAGGAGCTAACTATGGCTACACCTTC
TRBV7-7	many	TRBD2	TRBJ2-1	CASSPIAGAPYNEQFF	TGTGCCAGCAGCCCAATAGCGGGGGCCCCCTACAATGAGCAGTTCTTC
TRBV11-2	-	TRBD1	TRBJ1-1	CASSLDRKAEAFF	TGTGCCAGCAGCCTGGACAGGAAGGCTGAAGCTTTCTTT
TRBV7-8	-	TRBD2	TRBJ2-5	CASSPRTSGGPQYF	TGTGCCAGCAGCCCACGGACTAGCGGGGGGCCCCAGTACTTC
TRBV10-3	few	-	TRBJ2-7	CASTGQGASGRGYEQYF	TGTGCCTCCACGGGACAGGGGGCTAGCGGGAGGGGCTACGAGCAGTACTTC
TRBV3-1	-	-	TRBJ2-2	CASSQGAGELFF	TGTGCCAGCAGCCAAGGGGCCGGGGAGCTGTTTTTT
TRBV5-1	-	TRBD1	TRBJ1-2	CASSRDRGTNYGYTF	TGCGCCAGCAGCCGGGACAGGGGGACTAACTATGGCTACACCTTC
TRBV14	few	-	TRBJ2-1	CASSQVSNNEQFF	TGTGCCAGCAGCCAAGTATCGAACAATGAGCAGTTCTTC
TRBV18	-	-	TRBJ2-7	CASSQGPLLHEQYF	TGTGCCAGCTCACAAGGGCCCCTCCTCCACGAGCAGTACTTC
TRBV11-2	-	-	TRBJ2-7	CASTAADEQYF	TGTGCCAGCACCGCTGCGGACGAGCAGTACTTC
TRBV6-5	-	TRBD1	TRBJ1-2	CASSLSRDRVAGYTF	TGTGCCAGCAGTCTCAGCCGGGACAGGGTAGCTGGCTACACCTTC
TRBV7-2	few	TRBD2	TRBJ2-1	CASSLVLAGDEQFF	TGTGCCAGCAGCTTAGTACTAGCGGGAGATGAGCAGTTCTTC
TRBV29-1	-	TRBD1	TRBJ1-2	CSVSDRVENGYTF	TGCAGCGTCTCGGACAGGGTTGAAAATGGCTACACCTTC
TRBV5-4	few	-	TRBJ2-2	CASMEGGLHTGELFF	TGTGCCAGCATGGAGGGGGGGCTCCACACCGGGGAGCTGTTTTTT
TRBV4-1	few	-	TRBJ2-2	CASSGTGGRDTGELFF	TGCGCCAGCAGCGGAACGGGGGGCCGCGACACCGGGGAGCTGTTTTTT